Shown below are 23 T cell receptor beta chains from a single sample sequenced in a study of Tregs in tolerant kidney transplant recipients. Produced via immunoSEQ multiplex PCR; TCRdb's table is partial and in-frame only. Of 85,000 to 90,000 clones listed, approximately 94% are singletons. The sequencing input was CD8+ T cells from blood. These receptors originate from a human donor in good health.

This clone was found once. Germline and junction disagree at one end, which may indicate a read error. The rearrangement joins TRBV5-4 to TRBJ2-7, with TRBD2 identical over 9 bases. Germline CDR1 reads SGHNT; CDR2 reads YYREEE (reference sequence). This CDR3 spans 11 amino acids. The CDR3 is CASSRLAETLF. The CDR3 DNA sequence: TGTGCCAGCAGCAGACTAGCGGAGACCCTCTTC.

The genes are TRBV10-3 and TRBJ2-1; D is perhaps TRBD1 (6 bases). This CDR3 has 13 residues. Germline lookup yields CDR1 ENHRY and CDR2 SYGVKD. V dropped 5 bases and J dropped 4 bases, with 9 bases sitting between them. The CDR3 coding sequence is TGTGCCATCAGTCTTGGACAGTACAATGAGCAGTTCTTC. This codes for CAISLGQYNEQFF.

The rearrangement links TRBV5-6 to TRBJ2-7, with D perhaps matching TRBD2 (5 bases). This CDR3 spans 13 amino acids. The germline gives CDR1 SGHDT, CDR2 YYEEEE. V was clipped by 0 bases and J by 2 bases, with 6 bases between them. The CDR3 loop reads CASSLAGTYEQYF. The CDR3 nucleotides are TGTGCCAGCAGCTTGGCCGGGACCTACGAGCAGTACTTC.

This chain joins TRBV9 and TRBJ2-1; D not resolved. The germline CDR1 and CDR2 sequences are SGDLS and YYNGEE. Trimming cost V 3 bases and J 2 bases, with 12 bases left between them. This CDR3 contains 15 residues. In DNA form, the CDR3 reads TGTGCCAGCAGCGCCGGGTCGGTGACCTACAATGAGCAGTTCTTC. Protein: CASSAGSVTYNEQFF.

A note on this clone: One end of the junction is discordant with germline, which a read error may explain. The CDR3 bases are TGTGCTAGCAGTCCACTGGGGGGACAGGGTCCTCCTGAAGCTTTCTTT. This codes for CASSPLGGQGPPEAFF. The chain joins TRBV7-7 to TRBJ1-1; 9 bases align to TRBD1. Germline CDR1 reads SSHAT; CDR2 reads FNYEAQ (reference sequence). The CDR3 sequence is 16 residues long.

This clone occurred once. The chain recombines TRBV7-9 with TRBJ1-2; the D gene is possibly TRBD1 (6 bases). Germline V gene lookup returns CDR1 SEHNR and CDR2 FQNEAQ (reference sequence). Trimming removed 5 bases at V and 4 bases at J, with 17 bases between. This CDR3 spans 15 amino acids. CDR3 residues: CASSDRGQGGYGYTF. The CDR3 DNA sequence: TGTGCCAGCAGCGACCGGGGGCAGGGCGGCTATGGCTACACCTTC.

The J gene is TRBJ2-1, the V gene TRBV14; no clear D. The CDR3 runs 14 residues. Trimming pared 3 bases from V and 0 bases from J, leaving 6 bases between. Germline CDR1 reads SGHDN; CDR2 reads FVKESK. The CDR3 nucleotides are TGTGCCAGCAGCCACTTAGGCTCCTACAATGAGCAGTTCTTC. Its translation: CASSHLGSYNEQFF.

This clone was seen a handful of times. The chain uses TRBV6-1 and TRBJ1-5; no clear D. The germline V gene encodes CDR1 MNHNS and CDR2 SASEGT. Deletions cut 5 bases from V and 5 bases from J, with 13 bases between. CDR3 length: 14 amino acids. CDR3 in DNA: TGTGCCAGCAGTCCCCCCAAGGGTCATCAGCCCCAGCATTTT. Translating gives CASSPPKGHQPQHF.

The rearrangement joins TRBV7-2 to TRBJ2-7; TRBD2 matches at 8 bases. With V trimmed by 5 bases and J by 2 bases, 20 bases remained unmatched. The CDR3 has 19 residues. Germline V CDR1 and CDR2: SGHTA, FQGNSA. The CDR3 sequence is CASSPAPGVLAELTYEQYF. CDR3 DNA sequence: TGTGCCAGCAGCCCGGCCCCGGGGGTACTAGCGGAACTAACCTACGAGCAGTACTTC.

V gene TRBV6-1 combines with J gene TRBJ1-1; maybe TRBD1 (6 bases). Looked up from germline, CDR1 is MNHNS and CDR2 is SASEGT. The CDR3 totals 15 residues. The V end was cut by 6 bases, the J end by 0 bases, with 14 bases between. The CDR3 DNA is TGTGCCAGCAGACCGCAGGGGCCTATGAACACTGAAGCTTTCTTT. The encoded protein is CASRPQGPMNTEAFF.

This clone appeared once. The J gene is TRBJ2-1, the V gene TRBV7-9; D not certain. This CDR3 has 13 residues. Trimming cost V 7 bases and J 12 bases, with 19 bases left between them. Germline lookup yields CDR1 SEHNR and CDR2 FQNEAQ (reference sequence). The CDR3 DNA reads TGTGCCAGCACCCCTTACTCGGACCTCGCGCAGTTCTTC. Translated, it gives CASTPYSDLAQFF.

The V and J genes are TRBV30 and TRBJ1-6, with TRBD1 matching over 7 bases. The CDR3 contains 16 residues. The V segment lost 2 bases and the J segment 6 bases; nucleotides outside the gene matches: 10. The germline gives CDR1 GTSNPN, CDR2 SVGIG (reference sequence). The CDR3, as DNA: TGTGCCTGGAGTACCGACGACAGGGCCTTTAATTCACCCCTCCACTTT. Residues: CAWSTDDRAFNSPLHF.

The chain joins TRBV18 to TRBJ1-2; D uncertain. This CDR3 has 15 residues. V lost 0 bases, J lost 4 bases, and 12 bases lay in between. Germline loops: CDR1 KGHSH, CDR2 LQKENI. Here the CDR3 reads CASSPPAASIYGYTF. CDR3 DNA: TGTGCCAGCTCACCACCTGCAGCCTCCATCTATGGCTACACCTTC. Supplemented by reference TRBV18 and TRBJ1-2, the full variable domain reads NAGVMQNPRHLVRRRGQEARLRCSPMKGHSHVYWYRQLPEEGLKFMVYLQKENIIDESGMPKERFSAEFPKEGPSILRIQQVVRGDSAAYFCASSPPAASIYGYTFGSGTRLTVV.

The rearrangement joins TRBV6-5 to TRBJ2-7; perhaps D is TRBD1 or TRBD2 (5 bases each). Trimming cost V 4 bases and J 6 bases, with 13 bases left between them. Germline V lookup: CDR1 MNHEY, CDR2 SVGAGI. CDR3 length: 13 amino acids. The CDR3 region is CASSSTGPSEQYF. Written as DNA, the CDR3 is TGTGCCAGCAGTTCCACGGGACCCTCCGAGCAGTACTTC.

The V call is TRBV7-8, the J call TRBJ2-1; TRBD2 matches at 11 bases. The CDR3 is 15 residues long. With 3 bases clipped from V and 3 bases from J, the junction kept 1 base outside the gene matches. Germline V gene data show CDR1 as SGHVS and CDR2 as FQNEAQ. CDR3 sequence reads: CASSLTSGVYNEQFF. The CDR3, as DNA: TGTGCCAGCAGCTTGACTAGCGGGGTCTACAATGAGCAGTTCTTC.

This chain joins TRBV5-1 and TRBJ2-7; TRBD2 aligns across 7 bases. The CDR3 has 13 amino acids. V dropped 4 bases and J dropped 3; count of bases not matched to a gene: 4. CDR1 SGHRS and CDR2 YFSETQ come from the germline V gene. The chain's CDR3 is CASSPTSYYEQYF. The CDR3 DNA reads as TGCGCCAGCAGCCCGACTAGCTACTACGAGCAGTACTTC.

The chain joins TRBV27 to TRBJ2-7; no clear D. CDR3 length: 12 amino acids. Germline V gene sequence: CDR1 MNHEY, CDR2 SMNVEV (reference sequence). V lost 6 bases and J 9 bases, leaving 15 bases between the germline ends. For the CDR3, the DNA is TGTGCCAGCAGCCCTTACCCAGGCGGGCAGTACTTC. Translating it yields CASSPYPGGQYF.

As concerns this clone: One junction end does not reproduce the germline sequence, and a read error may be involved. The J gene is TRBJ1-2, the V gene TRBV20-1, with D tentatively TRBD1 (6 bases). Germline CDR1 is DFQATT and CDR2 is SNEGSKA (reference sequence). CDR3 length equals 11 residues. The CDR3 DNA is TGCAGTGCTCCAGGTTTGGGGGGCTTCACCTTC. This translates into CSAPGLGGFTF.

The rearrangement uses TRBV5-4 and TRBJ2-7; 8 nucleotides align to TRBD1. The germline V gene encodes CDR1 SGHNT and CDR2 YYREEE (reference sequence). Germline trimming cut 0 bases from V and 7 bases from J; bases unmatched to any gene: 9. There are 15 residues in the CDR3. The CDR3 protein is CASSLEGQAGREQYF. CDR3 sequence (DNA): TGTGCCAGCAGCTTGGAGGGACAGGCTGGGAGGGAGCAGTACTTC. Looking up the rest from reference TRBV5-4 and TRBJ2-7 gives the full variable domain: ETGVTQSPTHLIKTRGQQVTLRCSSQSGHNTVSWYQQALGQGPQFIFQYYREEENGRGNFPPRFSGLQFPNYSSELNVNALELDDSALYLCASSLEGQAGREQYFGPGTRLTVT.

CDR3 nucleotide sequence: TGTGCCAGCAGATTGAACCCGGTAGCCAAAAACATTCAGTACTTC. It codes for CASRLNPVAKNIQYF. This sequence joins TRBV6-5 and TRBJ2-4; D uncertain. The germline CDR1 and CDR2 sequences are MNHEY and SVGAGI. V lost 6 bases to trimming and J lost 0 bases, with 12 bases between them. The CDR3 is 15 amino acids.

This chain uses TRBV19 with TRBJ1-1; D is unclear. In germline, CDR1 is LNHDA, CDR2 SQIVND (reference sequence). CDR3 length: 14 amino acids. Trimming removed 4 bases from V and 1 base from J, with 10 bases in between. The CDR3 loop is CASSNSPENTEAFF. CDR3 in DNA: TGTGCCAGTAGTAACTCCCCAGAGAACACTGAAGCTTTCTTT. Complete variable domain (other parts from reference TRBV19 and TRBJ1-1): DGGITQSPKYLFRKEGQNVTLSCEQNLNHDAMYWYRQDPGQGLRLIYYSQIVNDFQKGDIAEGYSVSREKKESFPLTVTSAQKNPTAFYLCASSNSPENTEAFFGQGTRLTVV.

The V and J genes are TRBV7-8 and TRBJ2-1, with D tentatively TRBD1 (5 bases). Germline lookup yields CDR1 SGHVS and CDR2 FQNEAQ. V was cut by 0 bases and J by 8 bases, with 17 bases left in between. This CDR3 contains 16 residues. The CDR3 DNA reads as TGTGCCAGCAGCTTAGCCAGGCCAGGGCGTAGGGATGAGCAGTTCTTC. Protein sequence: CASSLARPGRRDEQFF.

V usage is TRBV10-3 and J usage is TRBJ2-2, with D perhaps given as TRBD1 or TRBD2 (6 bases each). The length of the CDR3 is 17 residues. With 0 bases removed from V and 0 bases from J, the gap between germline ends came to 11 bases. The germline CDR1 and CDR2 sequences are ENHRY and SYGVKD. CDR3 bases: TGTGCCATCAGTGAGTCGGGGGGCCATCCGAACACCGGGGAGCTGTTTTTT. Residues: CAISESGGHPNTGELFF.